These 2 T cell receptor beta chains came from one sample sequenced in a study of low-dose radiotherapy and immunotherapy resistance in tumors. It was with a constant-region primer and a V-primer adapter that TCRs were amplified over around 18 PCR cycles. Using its own MiXCR run on the reads, TCRdb lists one record per CDR3 protein. This table holds about 50,000 distinct CDR3 sequences, around 11% found once. Time point: before trial treatment. Here the sequenced sample was PBMCs, taken before treatment. The receptors were gathered from a female donor with ovarian cancer.

About this clonotype itself: A read error is the likely source, as a far larger clone sits one nucleotide away. The rearrangement uses TRBV5-3 and TRBJ2-5, with D uncertain. TRBV5-3 falls under the ORF class, with uncertain function. The CDR3 is 15 amino acids. CDR3 residues: CASSYSPGYQETQYF. As DNA, the CDR3 is TGTGCCAGCAGCTACAGTCCGGGCTACCAAGAGACCCAGTACTTC.

The sample holds many counts of this clonotype. V is TRBV29-1 and J is TRBJ2-3; 10 bases fit TRBD1. Germline lookup yields CDR1 SQVTM and CDR2 ANQGSEA. The CDR3 sequence is 14 residues long. The V and J ends lost 6 bases and 5 bases, in that order; junction bases with no gene match: 8. The DNA for the CDR3 is TGCAGCGTGGTGGGAGGGACAGGGGTAGATACGCAGTATTTT. This codes for CSVVGGTGVDTQYF.